One sample yielded the 27 T cell receptor beta chains listed below, sequenced in a study of T cell responses to AZD1222 COVID-19 vaccine. Measured with immunoSEQ multiplex PCR; TCRdb has only the in-frame clones, and not every one. The data show 140,000 or so clones, around 89% seen once. Sequencing was performed on peripheral blood, taken 28 days after the second AZD1222 dose. Source of these receptors: an adult who received the AZD1222 COVID-19 vaccine.

The CDR3, as DNA: TGTGCCAGCAGCTTCCTGAAGGGGGAGGGCGAGCAGTACTTC. Protein sequence: CASSFLKGEGEQYF. V is TRBV5-4 and J is TRBJ2-7; the D gene is possibly TRBD2 (7 bases). CDR1 is SGHNT, CDR2 YYREEE, per germline (reference sequence). V shed 2 bases and J shed 6 bases, with 15 bases lying between them. The CDR3 is 14 residues long.

The chain recombines TRBV7-9 with TRBJ2-7; D not certain. Germline V gives CDR1 SEHNR, CDR2 FQNEAQ (reference sequence). This CDR3 contains 13 residues. V was trimmed by 7 bases and J by 2 bases, leaving 12 bases between them. The CDR3 region is CASTPRTTYEQYF. DNA for the CDR3: TGTGCCAGCACCCCCAGGACCACCTACGAGCAGTACTTC.

The chain is built from TRBV18 and TRBJ2-5; D is unresolved. Trimming cost V 2 bases and J 5 bases, with 12 bases left between them. CDR1 and CDR2 from the germline V gene are KGHSH and LQKENI. This CDR3 has 14 amino acids. The CDR3 loop is CASSPSRSGETQYF. DNA for the CDR3: TGTGCCAGCTCACCAAGCCGGTCCGGCGAGACCCAGTACTTC.

This chain uses TRBV19 with TRBJ2-7; no clear D gene. Germline lookup yields CDR1 LNHDA and CDR2 SQIVND (reference sequence). V was pared by 8 bases and J by 4 bases, with 18 bases between. The CDR3 spans 14 residues. The CDR3 region has the DNA TGTGCCAGTCGCCCCCGGACCGGGCTTTACGAGCAGTACTTC. It specifies CASRPRTGLYEQYF.

This clone came up once. The chain has TRBV6-6 and TRBJ1-2; perhaps TRBD1 as D (6 bases). Germline CDR1 is MNHNY and CDR2 is SVGAGI (reference sequence). V lost 8 bases, J lost 13 bases, and 14 bases lay in between. This CDR3 is 10 amino acids long. The CDR3 nucleotides read TGTGCCAGCCGACGGGGGGCGGCCACCTTC. Encoded protein: CASRRGAATF.

This clone came up once. The chain is built from TRBV29-1 and TRBJ2-3, with 8 positions matching TRBD1. The CDR3 consists of 16 residues. The V gene end was trimmed by 1 base and the J gene end by 5 bases; junction bases not matched to a gene: 11. The germline gives CDR1 SQVTM, CDR2 ANQGSEA. CDR3: CSVEGLTGEGGDTQYF. In DNA, the CDR3 is TGCAGCGTTGAAGGCCTGACAGGGGAAGGGGGAGATACGCAGTATTTT.

The rearrangement joins TRBV5-1 to TRBJ1-5; 8 bases match TRBD1. CDR1 and CDR2 (germline): SGHRS, YFSETQ. This CDR3 has 14 amino acids. V trimming: 1 base; J trimming: 7 bases; junction bases outside the gene matches: 4. CDR3 amino acids: CASSLSGGRQPQHF. The CDR3, as DNA: TGCGCCAGCAGCTTGTCAGGGGGCCGGCAGCCCCAGCATTTT.

The rearrangement uses TRBV4-3 and TRBJ2-7; the D gene could be TRBD1 or TRBD2 (5 bases each). The germline V and J ends were trimmed by 4 bases and 0 bases, with 10 bases remaining between them. Germline values: CDR1 LGHNA, CDR2 YSLEER. CDR3 size: 14 residues. The CDR3 nucleotides are TGCGCCAGCAGCCCCGGGGCAAACTCCTACGAGCAGTACTTC. Its protein is CASSPGANSYEQYF.

Here the CDR3 DNA reads TGTGCCAGCAGACCTGAGGGGGGAATAAACTCCTACGAGCAGTACTTC. Translation: CASRPEGGINSYEQYF. V usage is TRBV21-1 and J usage is TRBJ2-7. TRBV21-1 is tagged as a pseudogene. The CDR3 loop spans 16 amino acids.

The gene calls are TRBV29-1 and TRBJ2-3; D remains ambiguous. This CDR3 has 12 amino acids. Germline V gene data show CDR1 as SQVTM and CDR2 as ANQGSEA. The ends were cut back, 8 bases at V and 4 bases at J, with 13 bases in the middle. The DNA of the CDR3 is TGCAGCCCGTTACCTGGGTCAGATACGCAGTATTTT. Its translation is CSPLPGSDTQYF.

This chain links TRBV19 with TRBJ2-1; TRBD2 aligns across 14 bases. Germline assignment: CDR1 LNHDA and CDR2 SQIVND (reference sequence). Trimming at V came to 7 bases and at J to 5 bases, leaving 10 bases not matched to a gene. This CDR3 has 17 amino acids. DNA of the CDR3: TGTGCCAGTAAACGACTAGCGGGAGGGCGTTGGGACAATGAGCAGTTCTTC. Residues: CASKRLAGGRWDNEQFF.

The chain carries TRBV2 and TRBJ1-2; D is unclear. The ends were cut back, 8 bases at V and 5 bases at J, with 9 bases in the middle. The CDR3 loop spans 11 amino acids. CDR1 and CDR2 (germline): SNHLY, FYNNEI. The CDR3 coding sequence is TGTGCCAGCGGGGAAGCTTATGGCTACACCTTC. Residues: CASGEAYGYTF.

The chain links TRBV3-1 (or the pseudogene TRBV3-2) to TRBJ2-7; D is unclear. Germline V gene data show CDR1 as LGHDT and CDR2 as YNNKEL (reference sequence). The CDR3 consists of 13 residues. The V end lost 6 bases, the J end lost 2 bases, and 11 bases lay between the germline ends. CDR3 amino acids: CASSGRAAYEQYF. The CDR3 DNA reads TGTGCCAGCAGTGGTCGCGCCGCCTACGAGCAGTACTTC.

V gene TRBV7-3 combines with J gene TRBJ1-5; D not resolved. The germline V gene has CDR1 SGHTA and CDR2 FQGTGA. The V and J ends lost 2 bases and 7 bases respectively, with 3 bases between them. The CDR3 runs to 11 residues. For the CDR3, the DNA is TGTGCCAGCAGCTTAGTACAGCCCCAGCATTTT. Its translation: CASSLVQPQHF.

CDR3 sequence reads: CASKGGGDSPLHF. The DNA of the CDR3 is TGCGCCAGCAAGGGAGGGGGCGATTCACCCCTCCACTTT. V gene TRBV5-1 combines with J gene TRBJ1-6; 7 positions match TRBD1. The germline V gene encodes CDR1 SGHRS and CDR2 YFSETQ. The CDR3 runs to 13 residues. V lost 6 bases to trimming and J lost 8 bases; unmatched junction nucleotides: 5. The entire variable domain, with the rest obtained from reference TRBV5-1 and TRBJ1-6, is as follows: KAGVTQTPRYLIKTRGQQVTLSCSPISGHRSVSWYQQTPGQGLQFLFEYFSETQRNKGNFPGRFSGRQFSNSRSEMNVSTLELGDSALYLCASKGGGDSPLHFGNGTRLTVT.

This clone was counted a single time. The rearrangement links TRBV29-1 to TRBJ1-5, with 9 bases lining up with TRBD1. The V and J ends lost 7 bases and 5 bases, in that order; junction bases with no gene match: 3. Per germline, CDR1 SQVTM and CDR2 ANQGSEA. The CDR3 is made up of 12 amino acids. The CDR3 DNA reads TGCAGCGCCCGGACAGGGGATCAGCCCCAGCATTTT. Protein product: CSARTGDQPQHF. Filled out from reference TRBV29-1 and TRBJ1-5, the complete variable domain reads SAVISQKPSRDICQRGTSLTIQCQVDSQVTMMFWYRQQPGQSLTLIATANQGSEATYESGFVIDKFPISRPNLTFSTLTVSNMSPEDSSIYLCSARTGDQPQHFGDGTRLSIL.

This clone came up a few times. The genes are TRBV4-1 and TRBJ2-3; D could derive from TRBD1 or TRBD2 (5 bases each). The CDR3 length is 16 residues. Trimming removed 1 base from V and 2 bases from J, with 13 bases in between. From germline, CDR1 is MGHRA and CDR2 YSYEKL. The CDR3 coding sequence is TGCGCCAGCAGCCAAGGGGACGTCACATACACAGATACGCAGTATTTT. Amino acids: CASSQGDVTYTDTQYF.

The genes are TRBV30 and TRBJ1-1; D gene ambiguous. The germline V gene encodes CDR1 GTSNPN and CDR2 SVGIG (reference sequence). This CDR3 has 11 residues. Trimming stripped 3 bases from V and 8 bases from J, with 10 bases between. CDR3 DNA: TGTGCCTGGAGAGAAAGGGCGGAAGCTTTCTTT. It codes for CAWRERAEAFF.

The chain employs TRBV19 and TRBJ1-1; the match to TRBD1 covers 7 bases. CDR1 is LNHDA and CDR2 is SQIVND in the germline V gene (reference sequence). With V trimmed by 6 bases and J by 8 bases, 3 bases remained unmatched. The CDR3 extends over 11 amino acids. The CDR3 DNA is TGTGCCAGTAGGGGGGGACAGGAAGCTTTCTTT. Translation gives CASRGGQEAFF.

The V call is TRBV27, the J call TRBJ1-5; D is possibly TRBD1 (5 bases). V was pared by 5 bases and J by 5 bases, with 16 bases between. CDR3 length: 15 amino acids. CDR1 is MNHEY and CDR2 is SMNVEV in the germline V gene (reference sequence). The CDR3 protein is CASSARRVGDQPQHF. As DNA, the CDR3 is TGTGCCAGCAGTGCCCGTCGGGTAGGGGATCAGCCCCAGCATTTT.

In its sample, this clone was seen once. The genes are TRBV28 and TRBJ2-7; TRBD1 aligns across 8 bases. The CDR3 has 17 amino acids. V shed 5 bases, J shed 7 bases, and the junction held 19 bases outside the gene matches. CDR1 is MDHEN, CDR2 SYDVKM, per germline. The CDR3 region has the DNA TGTGCCAGCAGTCCGGGACAGGTTTCACTTTACTCCTGGGAGCAGTACTTC. It translates to CASSPGQVSLYSWEQYF.

This sequence joins TRBV5-6 and TRBJ2-7, with 7 bases identical to TRBD2. Germline lookup yields CDR1 SGHDT and CDR2 YYEEEE. Losses at the gene ends were 4 bases for V and 3 bases for J; bases not matched to a gene: 4. The CDR3 has 13 amino acids. In DNA form, the CDR3 reads TGTGCCAGCAGCGTAGCGGGCGGCTACGAGCAGTACTTC. Residues: CASSVAGGYEQYF.

The chain links TRBV9 to TRBJ1-2, with TRBD1 matching over 7 bases. The CDR3 is 14 residues long. The germline V gene encodes CDR1 SGDLS and CDR2 YYNGEE. V shed 4 bases and J 4 bases; nucleotides not matched to a gene: 7. The CDR3 is CASSPQGGIYGYTF. The CDR3 nucleotides are TGTGCCAGCAGCCCCCAGGGGGGGATCTATGGCTACACCTTC.

This sequence joins TRBV19 and TRBJ1-5, with D possibly being TRBD1 (6 bases). V dropped 5 bases and J dropped 7 bases, with 12 bases sitting between them. The CDR3 is made up of 13 amino acids. Germline V gene lookup returns CDR1 LNHDA and CDR2 SQIVND (reference sequence). CDR3 sequence reads: CASSLQGGQPQHF. CDR3 nucleotides: TGTGCCAGTAGTCTACAGGGCGGGCAGCCCCAGCATTTT.

The J gene is TRBJ1-6, the V gene TRBV4-2, with a possible D match to TRBD1 (5 bases). Trimming removed 0 bases from V and 0 bases from J, with 15 bases in between. Germline V gene sequence: CDR1 LGHNA, CDR2 YNFKEQ. The CDR3 has 19 amino acids. The CDR3 region is CASSQEGVGGSSYNSPLHF. The CDR3 DNA is TGTGCCAGCAGCCAAGAGGGGGTTGGGGGATCCTCCTATAATTCACCCCTCCACTTT.

This clone was seen once. The V gene is TRBV28, the J gene TRBJ1-4, with 9 bases aligning to TRBD1. The CDR3 loop spans 15 amino acids. After removal of 6 bases from V and 6 bases from J, the junction contained 8 bases not matched to a gene. The germline gives CDR1 MDHEN, CDR2 SYDVKM. For the CDR3, the DNA is TGTGCCAGCAGGGGGACAGGGCCCCTAGATGAAAAACTGTTTTTT. Translated, it gives CASRGTGPLDEKLFF.

CDR3 in amino acids: CASSLEGQGALPSYEQYF. CDR3 sequence (DNA): TGTGCCAGCAGTTTAGAGGGACAGGGGGCTTTACCCTCCTACGAGCAGTACTTC. This sequence joins TRBV27 and TRBJ2-7, with 12 bases fitting TRBD1. Germline V CDR1 and CDR2: MNHEY, SMNVEV (reference sequence). The CDR3 sequence is 18 residues long. The V gene end was trimmed by 2 bases and the J gene end by 0 bases; junction bases not matched to a gene: 8.